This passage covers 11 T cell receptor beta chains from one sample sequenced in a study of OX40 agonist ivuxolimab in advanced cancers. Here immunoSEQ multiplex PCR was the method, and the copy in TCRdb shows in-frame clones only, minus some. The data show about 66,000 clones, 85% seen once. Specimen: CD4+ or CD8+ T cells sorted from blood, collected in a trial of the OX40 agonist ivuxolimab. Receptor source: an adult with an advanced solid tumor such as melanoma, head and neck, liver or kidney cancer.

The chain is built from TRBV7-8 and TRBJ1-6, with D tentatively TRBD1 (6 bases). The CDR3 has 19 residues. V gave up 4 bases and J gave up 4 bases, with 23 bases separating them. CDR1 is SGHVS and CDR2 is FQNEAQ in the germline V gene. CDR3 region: CASSYSNGGHGGYNSPLHF. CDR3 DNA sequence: TGTGCCAGCAGCTACTCTAACGGGGGGCACGGCGGTTATAATTCACCCCTCCACTTT.

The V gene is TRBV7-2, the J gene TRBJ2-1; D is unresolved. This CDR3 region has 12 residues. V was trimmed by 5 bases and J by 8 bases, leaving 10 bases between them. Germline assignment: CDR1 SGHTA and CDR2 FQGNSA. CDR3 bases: TGTGCCAGCAGCGTAAAGGGCGATGAGCAGTTCTTC. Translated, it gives CASSVKGDEQFF.

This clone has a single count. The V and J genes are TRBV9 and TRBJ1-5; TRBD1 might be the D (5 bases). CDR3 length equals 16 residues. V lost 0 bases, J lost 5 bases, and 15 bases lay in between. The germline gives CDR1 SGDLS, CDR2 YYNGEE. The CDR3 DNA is TGTGCCAGCAGCGTAGCGGGGGGGATCTTCGATCAGCCCCAGCATTTT. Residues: CASSVAGGIFDQPQHF.

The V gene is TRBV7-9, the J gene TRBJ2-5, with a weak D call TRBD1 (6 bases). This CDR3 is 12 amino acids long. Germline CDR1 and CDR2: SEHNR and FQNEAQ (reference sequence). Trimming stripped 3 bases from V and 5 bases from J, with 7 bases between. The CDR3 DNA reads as TGTGCCAGCAGCTTGCAGGGGGAGACCCAGTACTTC. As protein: CASSLQGETQYF.

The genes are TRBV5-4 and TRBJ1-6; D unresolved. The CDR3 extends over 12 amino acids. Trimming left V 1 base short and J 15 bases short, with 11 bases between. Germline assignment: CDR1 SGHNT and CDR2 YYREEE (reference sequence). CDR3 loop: CASSLSAHDLHF. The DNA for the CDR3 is TGTGCCAGCAGCTTGTCAGCCCACGACCTCCACTTT.

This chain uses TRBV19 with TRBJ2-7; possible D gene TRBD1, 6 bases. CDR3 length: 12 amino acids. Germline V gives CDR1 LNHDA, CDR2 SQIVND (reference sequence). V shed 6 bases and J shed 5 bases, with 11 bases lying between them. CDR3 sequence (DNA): TGTGCCAGTAGACAGGGTCCCCACGAGCAGTACTTC. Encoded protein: CASRQGPHEQYF.

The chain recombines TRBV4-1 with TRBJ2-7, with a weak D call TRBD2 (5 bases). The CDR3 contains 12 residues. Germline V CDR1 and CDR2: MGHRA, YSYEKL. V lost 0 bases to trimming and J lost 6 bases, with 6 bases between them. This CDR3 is CASSQDGVEQYF. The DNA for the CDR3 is TGCGCCAGCAGCCAAGACGGGGTCGAGCAGTACTTC.

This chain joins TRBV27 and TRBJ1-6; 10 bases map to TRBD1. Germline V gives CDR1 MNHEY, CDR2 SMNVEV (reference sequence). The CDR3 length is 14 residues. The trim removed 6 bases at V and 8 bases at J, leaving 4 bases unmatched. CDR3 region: CASRSDRGYSPLHF. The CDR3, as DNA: TGTGCCAGCAGATCGGACAGGGGGTATTCACCCCTCCACTTT.

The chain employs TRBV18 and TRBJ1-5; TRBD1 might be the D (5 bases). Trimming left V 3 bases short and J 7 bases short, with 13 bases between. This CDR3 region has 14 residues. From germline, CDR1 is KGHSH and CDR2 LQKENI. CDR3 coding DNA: TGTGCCAGCTCACCGGGGCAGCAGCAGCAGCCCCAGCATTTT. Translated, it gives CASSPGQQQQPQHF.

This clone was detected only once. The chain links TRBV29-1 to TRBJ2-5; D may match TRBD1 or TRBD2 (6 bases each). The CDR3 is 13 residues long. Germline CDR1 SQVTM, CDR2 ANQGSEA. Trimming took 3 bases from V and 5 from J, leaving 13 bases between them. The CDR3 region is CSVEKGGGETQYF. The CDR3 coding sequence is TGCAGCGTTGAGAAGGGGGGCGGGGAGACCCAGTACTTC.

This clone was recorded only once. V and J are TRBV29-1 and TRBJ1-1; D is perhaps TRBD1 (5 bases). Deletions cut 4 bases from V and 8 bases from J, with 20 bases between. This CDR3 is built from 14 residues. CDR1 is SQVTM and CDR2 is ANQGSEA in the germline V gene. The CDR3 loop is CSVGYYRFGIEAFF. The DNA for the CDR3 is TGCAGCGTTGGTTACTACAGGTTTGGGATCGAAGCTTTCTTT.